The 28 T cell receptor beta chains listed next were all sequenced from one sample in a study of T cells in Graves' hyperthyroidism and ophthalmopathy. Amplification targeted TCR beta CDR3 regions from RNA transcripts. First-round RT-PCR targeting the TCR CDR3 was performed with the HTBI primer set. TCRdb used MiXCR to reprocess the multiplex PCR reads, holding one entry per CDR3 protein. The sample lists hundreds of thousands of distinct CDR3 sequences; 15% were seen once. Material for sequencing was blood. All receptors derive from a woman aged 60-75 years with Graves' ophthalmopathy.

This clonotype was counted many times. The rearrangement joins TRBV5-1 to TRBJ2-3, with 11 nucleotides matching TRBD2. The trim removed 2 bases at V and 3 bases at J, leaving 8 bases unmatched. The CDR3 runs 17 residues. In germline, CDR1 is SGHRS, CDR2 YFSETQ. CDR3 amino acids: CASSLVSGTSGTDTQYF. DNA of the CDR3: TGCGCCAGCAGCTTAGTGAGTGGGACTAGCGGAACAGATACGCAGTATTTT.

The chain recombines TRBV7-9 with TRBJ2-5, with a possible D match to TRBD1 (6 bases). V was pared by 5 bases and J by 2 bases, with 12 bases between. The CDR3 is 14 amino acids. Looked up from germline, CDR1 is SEHNR and CDR2 is FQNEAQ (reference sequence). CDR3 coding DNA: TGTGCCAGCAGCCACGGGACACTTCAAGAGACCCAGTACTTC. Protein sequence: CASSHGTLQETQYF.

This clonotype was found many times. The chain joins TRBV28 to TRBJ1-1; D not certain. Between the trimmed V and J ends, which lost 3 bases and 0 bases, there was a span of 17 bases. The CDR3 contains 17 residues. CDR1 and CDR2 (germline): MDHEN, SYDVKM. The CDR3 coding sequence is TGTGCCAGCAGTTTCCGCCCAAGCGGGAAATTGAACACTGAAGCTTTCTTT. It yields the protein CASSFRPSGKLNTEAFF.

This clonotype was counted only a few times. The J gene is TRBJ2-3, the V gene TRBV4-1; 7 nucleotides align to TRBD2. The V gene end was trimmed by 5 bases and the J gene end by 3 bases; junction bases not matched to a gene: 8. Germline loops: CDR1 MGHRA, CDR2 YSYEKL. The CDR3 contains 15 residues. The CDR3, as DNA: TGCGCCAGCAGCTACCAAGCGGGACTTACAGATACGCAGTATTTT. This sequence encodes CASSYQAGLTDTQYF.

This clonotype has at least ten counts. The chain couples TRBV2 to TRBJ2-1; D not certain. Per the germline V gene, CDR1 is SNHLY and CDR2 is FYNNEI. CDR3 length: 11 residues. The V gene lost 9 bases and the J gene lost 6 bases, with 9 bases spanning the gap. CDR3 residues: CARGRFNEQFF. The CDR3 bases are TGTGCCAGGGGCAGGTTCAATGAGCAGTTCTTC.

This chain links TRBV20-1 with TRBJ2-1; D may match TRBD1 or TRBD2 (5 bases each). V gave up 4 bases and J gave up 8 bases, with 18 bases separating them. The germline V gene has CDR1 DFQATT and CDR2 SNEGSKA (reference sequence). The CDR3 has 14 residues. CDR3 in DNA: TGCAGTGCTACGGGGCTAGGGCGGGCTGATGAGCAGTTCTTC. Translation: CSATGLGRADEQFF.

V and J are TRBV29-1 and TRBJ1-5; 7 bases agree with TRBD1. The CDR3 runs to 15 residues. The germline V gene has CDR1 SQVTM and CDR2 ANQGSEA. The J segment lost 0 bases and the V segment lost 4 bases, leaving 6 bases of the junction unmatched. The CDR3 sequence is CSVARGSGSNQPQHF. Here the CDR3 DNA reads TGCAGCGTTGCCAGGGGGTCGGGTAGCAATCAGCCCCAGCATTTT.

This chain links TRBV20-1 with TRBJ1-6, with D uncertain. Trimming took off 4 bases at V and 2 bases at J, with 9 bases between the two ends. The CDR3 length is 14 residues. The germline gives CDR1 DFQATT, CDR2 SNEGSKA (reference sequence). The CDR3 DNA is TGCAGTGCTACCCAAGAAGCCTATAATTCACCCCTCCACTTT. Its protein product is CSATQEAYNSPLHF.

In this sample, this clonotype turned up many times. The J gene is TRBJ2-7, the V gene TRBV20-1; a weak D match, TRBD1 (5 bases). The CDR3 extends over 12 amino acids. Germline V gene data show CDR1 as DFQATT and CDR2 as SNEGSKA (reference sequence). V was pared by 1 base and J by 3 bases, with 7 bases between. Here the CDR3 reads CSARVDNYEQYF. The CDR3 DNA follows: TGCAGTGCTAGAGTGGACAACTACGAGCAGTACTTC.

A remark on this clonotype: This may stem from a read error, because a much larger clone lies one nucleotide away. This sequence joins TRBV6-1 and TRBJ2-1; D may be TRBD2 (6 bases). The CDR3 is 15 residues long. The germline V and J ends were trimmed by 4 bases and 3 bases, with 13 bases remaining between them. The germline V gene has CDR1 MNHNS and CDR2 SASEGT. CDR3 bases: TGTGCCAGCAGTGGAAAGAGCGGGCACTACAATGAGCAGTTCTTC. The encoded protein is CASSGKSGHYNEQFF.

There are a few counts of this clonotype. CDR3 sequence reads: CASSLGSASSGNTIYF. DNA of the CDR3: TGTGCCAGCAGCTTAGGATCAGCTAGCTCTGGAAACACCATATATTTT. This chain joins TRBV7-6 and TRBJ1-3; D remains ambiguous. The ends were cut back, 1 base at V and 0 bases at J, with 10 bases in the middle. This CDR3 is built from 16 residues. Germline-derived CDR1 and CDR2 are SGHVS and FNYEAQ.

The chain is built from TRBV19 and TRBJ2-6; D is perhaps TRBD1 (6 bases). The CDR3 extends over 15 amino acids. Trimming took 7 bases from V and 4 from J, leaving 14 bases between them. CDR1 and CDR2 from the germline V gene are LNHDA and SQIVND (reference sequence). Here the CDR3 reads CASIDRPAGANVLTF. The CDR3 DNA reads as TGTGCCAGTATCGACAGGCCGGCCGGGGCCAACGTCCTGACTTTC.

This chain connects TRBV6-1 to TRBJ2-4; perhaps TRBD1 as D (6 bases). Between the trimmed V and J ends, which lost 6 bases and 3 bases, there was a span of 15 bases. Germline V gene data show CDR1 as MNHNS and CDR2 as SASEGT. The CDR3 is 15 amino acids. In DNA form, the CDR3 reads TGTGCCAGCAGCCAGCCTGACAGGCTCAAAAACATTCAGTACTTC. It is translated as CASSQPDRLKNIQYF.

In this sample, this clonotype turned up many times. The rearrangement uses TRBV29-1 and TRBJ2-7, with 10 bases fitting TRBD2. Germline V gene data show CDR1 as SQVTM and CDR2 as ANQGSEA. This CDR3 comprises 12 residues. V shed 7 bases, J shed 3 bases, and the junction held 3 bases outside the gene matches. The CDR3 bases are TGCAGCGCCCGGACTAGCGGCTACGAGCAGTACTTC. Translating it yields CSARTSGYEQYF.

The table lists this clonotype with many counts. J is TRBJ2-2 and V is TRBV5-1; 7 positions match TRBD2. The CDR3 consists of 16 residues. CDR1 SGHRS and CDR2 YFSETQ come from the germline V gene. With 0 bases clipped from V and 1 base from J, the junction kept 3 bases outside the gene matches. This chain's CDR3 is CASSLVASGNTGELFF. In DNA form, the CDR3 reads TGCGCCAGCAGCTTGGTTGCTAGCGGGAACACCGGGGAGCTGTTTTTT.

This clonotype was seen ten or more times. The chain recombines TRBV20-1 with TRBJ1-2; maybe TRBD1 (5 bases). CDR3 length: 13 residues. V dropped 0 bases and J dropped 9 bases, with 14 bases sitting between them. Looked up from germline, CDR1 is DFQATT and CDR2 is SNEGSKA (reference sequence). The CDR3 nucleotides read TGCAGTGCTAGAGATTCGGCAGGGTTCAGCTACACCTTC. Encoded protein: CSARDSAGFSYTF.

This clonotype was seen at least ten times. This chain uses TRBV20-1 with TRBJ2-7; TRBD2 aligns across 13 bases. The CDR3 has 17 residues. J was trimmed by 2 bases and V by 6 bases; bases with no gene match: 13. The germline V gene encodes CDR1 DFQATT and CDR2 SNEGSKA (reference sequence). In DNA, the CDR3 is TGCAGTGCCCAAATCGGACTAGCGGGAGCTCCGACCTACGAGCAGTACTTC. Translation: CSAQIGLAGAPTYEQYF.

With regard to this clonotype: Since a much larger clone is just one base distant, this may be a read error. The genes are TRBV2 and TRBJ2-1; D uncertain. Germline-derived CDR1 and CDR2 are SNHLY and FYNNEI. The CDR3 runs 11 residues. V lost 7 bases and J lost 10, with 11 bases in between. This CDR3 is CASKYHVEQFF. In DNA, the CDR3 is TGTGCCAGCAAATATCACGTGGAGCAGTTCTTC. The full variable domain, with the rest looked up from reference TRBV2 and TRBJ2-1, is EPEVTQTPSHQVTQMGQEVILRCVPISNHLYFYWYRQILGQKVEFLVSFYNNEISEKSEIFDDQFSVERPDGSNFTLKIRSTKLEDSAMYFCASKYHVEQFFGPGTRLTVL.

Details on this clonotype: This could be a read error, since a much larger clone is one nucleotide away. The V gene is TRBV2, the J gene TRBJ2-7, with D perhaps matching TRBD2 (6 bases). Germline V gene data show CDR1 as SNHLY and CDR2 as FYNNEI. The CDR3 contains 14 residues. In nucleotides, the CDR3 is TGTGCCAGCAGTGAACTAGCGAGAGACTACGAGCAGTGCTTC. It codes for CASSELARDYEQCF. Variable domain in full (rest from reference TRBV2 and TRBJ2-7): EPEVTQTPSHQVTQMGQEVILRCVPISNHLYFYWYRQILGQKVEFLVSFYNNEISEKSEIFDDQFSVERPDGSNFTLKIRSTKLEDSAMYFCASSELARDYEQCFGPGTRLTVT.

The rearrangement links TRBV20-1 to TRBJ1-5; possibly TRBD1 for D (6 bases). CDR1 is DFQATT and CDR2 is SNEGSKA in the germline V gene (reference sequence). CDR3 length equals 14 residues. V was pared by 3 bases and J by 5 bases, with 14 bases between. In nucleotides, the CDR3 is TGCAGTGCTAGGACAGAACAGGGCCATCAGCCCCAGCATTTT. Encoded protein: CSARTEQGHQPQHF.

The table lists this clonotype with many counts. This chain uses TRBV7-3 with TRBJ2-3; 12 bases align to TRBD2. The V gene's germline CDR1 is SGHTA and CDR2 FQGTGA. The CDR3 runs 18 residues. The V segment lost 2 bases and the J segment 6 bases; nucleotides outside the gene matches: 12. The CDR3: CASSLGPRLAGEADTQYF. For the CDR3, the DNA is TGTGCCAGCAGCTTAGGTCCGAGACTAGCGGGAGAGGCGGATACGCAGTATTTT.

This clonotype showed up many times. This chain joins TRBV6-5 and TRBJ2-7; 7 bases agree with TRBD1. V was clipped by 2 bases and J by 5 bases; unmatched bases: 15. Germline CDR1 MNHEY, CDR2 SVGAGI. The CDR3 runs to 17 residues. This CDR3 is CASSYPYGAGGQDEQYF. The CDR3 coding sequence is TGTGCCAGCAGTTACCCGTATGGGGCAGGGGGTCAGGACGAGCAGTACTTC.

This clonotype was counted only a few times. This chain joins TRBV4-1 and TRBJ1-2; no clear D. The CDR3 is 12 residues long. The V and J ends lost 4 bases and 8 bases respectively, with 11 bases between them. Germline V CDR1 and CDR2: MGHRA, YSYEKL. The CDR3 DNA sequence: TGCGCCAGCAGCCGTCCGGGCCTCGGCTACACCTTC. Amino acid sequence: CASSRPGLGYTF.

This clonotype was counted between two and nine times. The chain employs TRBV2 and TRBJ1-6; no definite D call. The ends were cut back, 4 bases at V and 0 bases at J, with 7 bases in the middle. Germline V CDR1 and CDR2: SNHLY, FYNNEI. The length of the CDR3 is 15 residues. The DNA for the CDR3 is TGTGCCAGCAGTGCGGGGAGCTCCTATAATTCACCCCTCCACTTT. This encodes CASSAGSSYNSPLHF.

A few counts support this clonotype. This chain connects TRBV5-1 to TRBJ2-5; 8 bases are shared with TRBD2. The CDR3 has 15 amino acids. Trimming took 2 bases from V and 7 from J; bases not matched to a gene: 10. Germline CDR1 reads SGHRS; CDR2 reads YFSETQ. The CDR3 sequence is CASSLQLAARGTQYF. For the CDR3, the DNA is TGCGCCAGCAGCTTACAACTAGCGGCTAGAGGGACCCAGTACTTC.

This clonotype was detected many times. The chain uses TRBV2 and TRBJ2-7; 7 bases are a match to TRBD2. J lost 0 bases, V lost 8 bases, and 4 bases had no gene match. Per the germline V gene, CDR1 is SNHLY and CDR2 is FYNNEI. The CDR3 runs 13 residues. The CDR3 DNA reads as TGTGCCAGCGGCGGGAGCTACTCCTACGAGCAGTACTTC. Its translation: CASGGSYSYEQYF.

The table lists this clonotype with many counts. The germline gene is not matched at one end of the junction; a read error may be the cause. The V gene is TRBV28, the J gene TRBJ1-5; D may be TRBD1 (6 bases). This CDR3 region has 15 residues. Germline loops: CDR1 MDHEN, CDR2 SYDVKM. In DNA, the CDR3 is TGCGCCAGCAGCGGACAGATATATAGCAATCAGCCCCAGCATTTT. Translated: CASSGQIYSNQPQHF.

With respect to this clonotype: A read error is possible here, since a much larger clone lies one base away. The chain carries TRBV12-3 or TRBV12-4 and TRBJ2-1, with 13 bases that match TRBD2. J was trimmed by 5 bases and V by 6 bases; bases with no gene match: 7. This CDR3 has 16 amino acids. This CDR3 is CASSGLAGVGHNEQFF. The CDR3 bases are TGTGCCAGCAGCGGACTAGCGGGAGTGGGTCACAATGAGCAGTTCTTC.